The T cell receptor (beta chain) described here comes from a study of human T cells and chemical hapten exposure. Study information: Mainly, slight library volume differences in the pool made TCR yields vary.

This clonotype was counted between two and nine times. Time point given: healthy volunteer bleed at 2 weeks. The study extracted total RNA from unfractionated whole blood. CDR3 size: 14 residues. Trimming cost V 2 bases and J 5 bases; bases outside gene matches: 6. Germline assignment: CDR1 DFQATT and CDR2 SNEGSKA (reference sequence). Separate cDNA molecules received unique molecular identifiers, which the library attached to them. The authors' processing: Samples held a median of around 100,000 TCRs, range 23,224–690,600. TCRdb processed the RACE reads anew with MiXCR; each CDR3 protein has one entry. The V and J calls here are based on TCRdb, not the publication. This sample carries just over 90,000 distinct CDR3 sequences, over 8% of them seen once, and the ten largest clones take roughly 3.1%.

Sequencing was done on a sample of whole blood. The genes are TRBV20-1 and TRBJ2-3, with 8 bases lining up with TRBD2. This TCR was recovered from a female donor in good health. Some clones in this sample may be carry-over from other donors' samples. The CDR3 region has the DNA TGCAGTGCTAGATCGAGCGGGAGAGGAGATACGCAGTATTTT. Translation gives CSARSSGRGDTQYF.